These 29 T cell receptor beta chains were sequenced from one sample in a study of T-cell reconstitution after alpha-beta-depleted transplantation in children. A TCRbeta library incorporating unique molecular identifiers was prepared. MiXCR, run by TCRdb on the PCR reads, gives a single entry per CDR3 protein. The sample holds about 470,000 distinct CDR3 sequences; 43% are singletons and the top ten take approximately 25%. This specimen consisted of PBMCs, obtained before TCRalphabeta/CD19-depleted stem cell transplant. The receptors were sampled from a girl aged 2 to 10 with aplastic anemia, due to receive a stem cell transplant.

The CDR3 is CASTQHGSDYEQYF. The CDR3 DNA is TGTGCCAGCACCCAGCATGGTTCCGACTACGAGCAGTACTTC. The chain couples TRBV3-1 to TRBJ2-7; no clear D. The CDR3 is made up of 14 amino acids. Per germline, CDR1 LGHDT and CDR2 YNNKEL (reference sequence). V lost 7 bases to trimming and J lost 3 bases, with 16 bases between them.

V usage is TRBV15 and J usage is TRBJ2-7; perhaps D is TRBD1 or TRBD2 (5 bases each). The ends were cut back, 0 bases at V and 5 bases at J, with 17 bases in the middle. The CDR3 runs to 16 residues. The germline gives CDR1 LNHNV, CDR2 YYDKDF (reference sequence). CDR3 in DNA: TGTGCCACCAGCAGAGATAGGGGCCCCCCGGGGAACGAGCAGTACTTC. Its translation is CATSRDRGPPGNEQYF. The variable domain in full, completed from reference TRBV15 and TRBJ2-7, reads DAMVIQNPRYQVTQFGKPVTLSCSQTLNHNVMYWYQQKSSQAPKLLFHYYDKDFNNEADTPDNFQSRRPNTSFCFLDIRSPGLGDTAMYLCATSRDRGPPGNEQYFGPGTRLTVT.

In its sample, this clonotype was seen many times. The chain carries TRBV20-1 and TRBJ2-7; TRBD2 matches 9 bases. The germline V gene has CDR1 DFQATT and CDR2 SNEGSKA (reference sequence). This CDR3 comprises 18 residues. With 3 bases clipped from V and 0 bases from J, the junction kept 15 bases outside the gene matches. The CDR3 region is CSARGASGRPLSSYEQYF. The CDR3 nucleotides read TGCAGTGCTAGGGGGGCAAGCGGGAGGCCCTTAAGCTCCTACGAGCAGTACTTC.

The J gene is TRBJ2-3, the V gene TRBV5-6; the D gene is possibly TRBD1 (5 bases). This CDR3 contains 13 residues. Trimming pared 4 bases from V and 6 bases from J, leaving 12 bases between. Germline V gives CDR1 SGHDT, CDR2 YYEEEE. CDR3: CASSLNRLDTQYF. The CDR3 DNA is TGTGCCAGCAGCCTCAACAGGTTGGATACGCAGTATTTT.

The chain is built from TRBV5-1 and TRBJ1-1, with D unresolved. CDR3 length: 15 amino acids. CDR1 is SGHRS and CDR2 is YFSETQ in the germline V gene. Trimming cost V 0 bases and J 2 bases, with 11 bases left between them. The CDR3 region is CASSLGAPRNTEAFF. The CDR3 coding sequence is TGCGCCAGCAGCTTGGGGGCCCCCCGAAACACTGAAGCTTTCTTT.

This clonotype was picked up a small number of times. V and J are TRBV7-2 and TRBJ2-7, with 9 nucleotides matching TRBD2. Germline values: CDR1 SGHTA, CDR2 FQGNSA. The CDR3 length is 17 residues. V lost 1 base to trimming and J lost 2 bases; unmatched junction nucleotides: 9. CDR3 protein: CASSLGSGASGTYEQYF. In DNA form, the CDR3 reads TGTGCCAGCAGCTTAGGGAGCGGAGCTAGCGGGACCTACGAGCAGTACTTC.

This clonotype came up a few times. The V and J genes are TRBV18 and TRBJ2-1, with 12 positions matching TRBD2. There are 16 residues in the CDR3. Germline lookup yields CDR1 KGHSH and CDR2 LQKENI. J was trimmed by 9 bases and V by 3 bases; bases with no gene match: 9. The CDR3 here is CASSPRLAGVDGEQFF. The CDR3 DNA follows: TGTGCCAGCTCACCCAGACTAGCGGGAGTTGACGGTGAGCAGTTCTTC.

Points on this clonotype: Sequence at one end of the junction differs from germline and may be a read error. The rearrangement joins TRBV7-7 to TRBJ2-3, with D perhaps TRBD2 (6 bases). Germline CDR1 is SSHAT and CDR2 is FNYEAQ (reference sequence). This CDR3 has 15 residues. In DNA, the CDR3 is TGTGCTAGCAGCTTTGAACGGGGGTGCACAGATACGCAGTATTTT. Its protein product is CASSFERGCTDTQYF.

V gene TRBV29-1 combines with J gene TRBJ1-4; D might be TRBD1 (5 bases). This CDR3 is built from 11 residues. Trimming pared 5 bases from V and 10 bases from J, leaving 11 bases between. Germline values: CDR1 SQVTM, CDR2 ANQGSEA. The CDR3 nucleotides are TGCAGCGTTCAAATTGGGGGAAAACTGTTTTTT. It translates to CSVQIGGKLFF.

The CDR3 coding sequence is TGCGCCAGCAGCTTGTTTAAATTGTCCGGGAACACTGAAGCTTTCTTT. The encoded protein is CASSLFKLSGNTEAFF. The chain couples TRBV5-1 to TRBJ1-1; D remains ambiguous. Germline loops: CDR1 SGHRS, CDR2 YFSETQ. V was shortened by 1 base and J by 1 base, with 14 bases between the two germline ends. The CDR3 consists of 16 residues.

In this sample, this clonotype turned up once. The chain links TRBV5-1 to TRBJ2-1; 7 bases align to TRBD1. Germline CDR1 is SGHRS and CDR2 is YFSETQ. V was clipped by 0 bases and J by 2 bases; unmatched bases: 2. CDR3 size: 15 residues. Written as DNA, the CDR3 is TGCGCCAGCAGCTTGGCACAGGGGCCCTACAATGAGCAGTTCTTC. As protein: CASSLAQGPYNEQFF.

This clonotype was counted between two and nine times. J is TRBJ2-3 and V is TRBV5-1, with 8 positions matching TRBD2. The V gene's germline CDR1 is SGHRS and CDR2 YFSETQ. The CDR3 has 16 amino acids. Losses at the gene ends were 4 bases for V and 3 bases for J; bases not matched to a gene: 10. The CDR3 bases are TGCGCCAGCAGCGAACCCGAGAGCGGGAGAACAGATACGCAGTATTTT. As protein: CASSEPESGRTDTQYF.

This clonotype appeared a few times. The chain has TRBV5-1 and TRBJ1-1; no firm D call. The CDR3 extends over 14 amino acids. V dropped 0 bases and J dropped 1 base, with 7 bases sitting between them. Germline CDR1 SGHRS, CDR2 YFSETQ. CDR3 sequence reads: CASSLDAGNTEAFF. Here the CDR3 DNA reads TGCGCCAGCAGCTTGGATGCAGGGAACACTGAAGCTTTCTTT.

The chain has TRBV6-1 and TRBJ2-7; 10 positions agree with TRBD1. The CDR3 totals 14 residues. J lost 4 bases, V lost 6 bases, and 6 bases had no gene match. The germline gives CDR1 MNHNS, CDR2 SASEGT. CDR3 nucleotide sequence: TGTGCCAGCAGGTCCGGGACAGGGGATTACGAGCAGTACTTC. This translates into CASRSGTGDYEQYF.

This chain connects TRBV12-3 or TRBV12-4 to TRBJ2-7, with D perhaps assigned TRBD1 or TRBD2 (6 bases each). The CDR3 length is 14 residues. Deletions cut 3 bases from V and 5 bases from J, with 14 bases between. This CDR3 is CASSFGGGRNEQYF. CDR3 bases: TGTGCCAGCAGTTTCGGTGGGGGGCGCAACGAGCAGTACTTC.

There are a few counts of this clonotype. CDR3: CASSTTRDRGGHEQFF. The CDR3 DNA reads as TGTGCCAGCAGCACAACGCGGGACAGGGGTGGTCATGAGCAGTTCTTC. The V call is TRBV11-2, the J call TRBJ2-1, with 10 bases fitting TRBD1. Unmatched junction bases numbered 12, after V lost 5 bases and J lost 8 bases. Germline values: CDR1 SGHAT, CDR2 FQNNGV. The CDR3 is 16 residues long.

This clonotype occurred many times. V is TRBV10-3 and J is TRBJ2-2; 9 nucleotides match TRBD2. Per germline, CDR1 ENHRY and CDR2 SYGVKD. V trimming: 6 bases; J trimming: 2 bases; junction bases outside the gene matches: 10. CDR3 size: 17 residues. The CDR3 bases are TGTGCCATCAGGGGCGGTAGCGGGAGAGAAAACACCGGGGAGCTGTTTTTT. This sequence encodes CAIRGGSGRENTGELFF.

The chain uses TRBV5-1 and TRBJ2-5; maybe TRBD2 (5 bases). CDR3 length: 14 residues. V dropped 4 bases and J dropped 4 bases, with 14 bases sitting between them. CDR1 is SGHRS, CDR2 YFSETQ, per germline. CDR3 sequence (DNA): TGCGCCAGCAGCCTAGACTATCGGGGAGAGACCCAGTACTTC. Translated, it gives CASSLDYRGETQYF.

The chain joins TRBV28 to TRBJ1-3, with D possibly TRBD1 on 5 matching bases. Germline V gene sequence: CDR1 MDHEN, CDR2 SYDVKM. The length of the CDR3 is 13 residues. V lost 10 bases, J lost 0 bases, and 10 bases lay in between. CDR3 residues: CATGGNSGNTIYF. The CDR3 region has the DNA TGTGCCACCGGGGGTAACTCTGGAAACACCATATATTTT.

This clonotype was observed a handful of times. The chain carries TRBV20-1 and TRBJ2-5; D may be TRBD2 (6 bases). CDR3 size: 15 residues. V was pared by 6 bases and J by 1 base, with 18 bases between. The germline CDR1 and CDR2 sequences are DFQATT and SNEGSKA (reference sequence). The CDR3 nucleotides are TGCAGTGCCCGGAGGGACCCTCCGCGCCAAGAGACCCAGTACTTC. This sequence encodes CSARRDPPRQETQYF.

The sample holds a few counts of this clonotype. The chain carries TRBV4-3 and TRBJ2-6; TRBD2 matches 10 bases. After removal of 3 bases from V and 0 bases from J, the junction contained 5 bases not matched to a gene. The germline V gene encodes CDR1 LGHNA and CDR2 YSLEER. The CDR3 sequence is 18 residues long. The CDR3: CASSQRLAGRSGANVLTF. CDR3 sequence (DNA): TGCGCCAGCAGCCAGCGACTAGCGGGCCGCTCTGGGGCCAACGTCCTGACTTTC.

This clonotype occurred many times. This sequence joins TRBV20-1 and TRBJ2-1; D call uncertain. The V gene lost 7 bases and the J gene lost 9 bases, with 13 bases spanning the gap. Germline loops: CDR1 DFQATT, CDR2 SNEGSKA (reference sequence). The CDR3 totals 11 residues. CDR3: CSGVGPAEQFF. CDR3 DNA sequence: TGCAGTGGAGTAGGTCCCGCTGAGCAGTTCTTC.

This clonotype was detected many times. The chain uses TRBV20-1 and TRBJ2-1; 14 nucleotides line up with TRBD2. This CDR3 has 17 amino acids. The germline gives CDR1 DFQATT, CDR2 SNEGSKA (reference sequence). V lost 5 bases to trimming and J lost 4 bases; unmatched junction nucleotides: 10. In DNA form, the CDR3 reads TGCAGTGCTCCCAGGGGGGGACTAGCGGGAGAGTACAATGAGCAGTTCTTC. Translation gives CSAPRGGLAGEYNEQFF.

In DNA form, the CDR3 reads TGTGCCACCAGCAGAGGCCCTGGACAGGGGAGAAACATTCAGTACTTC. Encoded protein: CATSRGPGQGRNIQYF. The V and J genes are TRBV15 and TRBJ2-4; 9 nucleotides match TRBD1. J gave up 6 bases and V 1 base, and 7 bases lay outside the gene matches. Germline lookup yields CDR1 LNHNV and CDR2 YYDKDF (reference sequence). The length of the CDR3 is 16 residues.

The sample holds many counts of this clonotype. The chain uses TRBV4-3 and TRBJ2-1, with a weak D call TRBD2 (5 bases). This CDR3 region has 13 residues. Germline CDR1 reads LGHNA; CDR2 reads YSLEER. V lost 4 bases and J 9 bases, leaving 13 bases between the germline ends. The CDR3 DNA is TGCGCCAGCAGCCGCTTAGGGAGAGGTGAGCAGTTCTTC. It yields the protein CASSRLGRGEQFF.

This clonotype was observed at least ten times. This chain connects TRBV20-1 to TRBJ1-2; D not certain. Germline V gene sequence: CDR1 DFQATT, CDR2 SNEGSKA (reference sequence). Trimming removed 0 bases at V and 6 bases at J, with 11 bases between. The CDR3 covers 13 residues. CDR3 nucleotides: TGCAGTGCTAGAGATCCGGGTGGAGATGGCTACACCTTC. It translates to CSARDPGGDGYTF.

CDR3 in DNA: TGCAGTGCTAGAGAATTGAAGGGCGGTTCACCCCTCCACTTT. Amino acid sequence: CSARELKGGSPLHF. This chain connects TRBV20-1 to TRBJ1-6, with D unresolved. Germline loops: CDR1 DFQATT, CDR2 SNEGSKA (reference sequence). The V end lost 0 bases, the J end lost 9 bases, and 12 bases lay between the germline ends. The CDR3 has 14 amino acids.

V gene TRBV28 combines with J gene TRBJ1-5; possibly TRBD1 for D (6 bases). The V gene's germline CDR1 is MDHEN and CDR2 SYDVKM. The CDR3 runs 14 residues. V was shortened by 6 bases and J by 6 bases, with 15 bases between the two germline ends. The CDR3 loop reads CASSLEQGLQPQHF. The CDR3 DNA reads TGTGCCAGCAGCTTAGAACAGGGACTTCAGCCCCAGCATTTT.

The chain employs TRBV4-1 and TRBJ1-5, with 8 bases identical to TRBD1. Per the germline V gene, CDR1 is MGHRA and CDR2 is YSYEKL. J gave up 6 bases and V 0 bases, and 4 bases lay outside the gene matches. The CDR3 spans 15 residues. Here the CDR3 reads CASSQDPGGGQPQHF. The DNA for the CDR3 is TGCGCCAGCAGCCAAGACCCAGGGGGCGGTCAGCCCCAGCATTTT.